The 17 T cell receptor beta chains below come from one sample, sequenced in a study of radiation and T cells in renal cell carcinoma. This sample's time point: baseline pretreatment blood. Treatment defined: 15 Gy SBRT to primary tumor, nephrectomy 4 weeks later. The repertoire was sequenced with immunoSEQ multiplex PCR; TCRdb's copy has only in-frame clones and lacks some. Of around 140,000 clones listed, about 88% are singletons. Material: blood, obtained from a patient whose treatment included radiotherapy and nephrectomy. The receptors originated from a woman in her seventies with renal cell carcinoma.

In its sample, this clone was seen a few times. The rearrangement links TRBV7-2 to TRBJ1-1, with D possibly matching TRBD1 (5 bases). V was trimmed by 1 base and J by 5 bases, leaving 17 bases between them. CDR1 and CDR2 (germline): SGHTA, FQGNSA. This CDR3 is built from 16 residues. Written as DNA, the CDR3 is TGTGCCAGCAGCTTAGGATACGGGGGGAAGAAGACTGAAGCTTTCTTT. Translated, it gives CASSLGYGGKKTEAFF.

This chain connects TRBV4-2 to TRBJ2-2; D possibly corresponds to TRBD2 (6 bases). Germline CDR1 LGHNA, CDR2 YNFKEQ. V was pared by 8 bases and J by 1 base, with 11 bases between. The CDR3 has 14 amino acids. CDR3 in DNA: TGTGCCAGCGTCGGAGCGGGGAACACCGGGGAGCTGTTTTTT. This gives the protein CASVGAGNTGELFF.

The chain has TRBV2 and TRBJ1-1, with 8 nucleotides matching TRBD1. The CDR3 runs to 14 residues. Germline V gene sequence: CDR1 SNHLY, CDR2 FYNNEI. V lost 4 bases, J lost 3 bases, and 4 bases stayed unmatched. The CDR3 DNA reads TGTGCCAGCAGTGCCTTGACAGGGGACACTGAAGCTTTCTTT. This codes for CASSALTGDTEAFF. The variable domain in full, completed from reference TRBV2 and TRBJ1-1, reads EPEVTQTPSHQVTQMGQEVILRCVPISNHLYFYWYRQILGQKVEFLVSFYNNEISEKSEIFDDQFSVERPDGSNFTLKIRSTKLEDSAMYFCASSALTGDTEAFFGQGTRLTVV.

This clone occurred a few times. The CDR3 coding sequence is TGTGCCAGCAGCTTAGGGGGACAGGGTCCCCTTGGGTCACCCCTCCACTTT. Encoded protein: CASSLGGQGPLGSPLHF. V and J are TRBV7-9 and TRBJ1-6; 9 nucleotides line up with TRBD1. The germline gives CDR1 SEHNR, CDR2 FQNEAQ (reference sequence). This CDR3 region has 17 residues. With 1 base clipped from V and 10 bases from J, the junction kept 11 bases outside the gene matches.

This sequence joins TRBV27 and TRBJ1-3; perhaps TRBD1 as D (5 bases). This CDR3 has 13 residues. CDR1 is MNHEY, CDR2 SMNVEV, per germline (reference sequence). V dropped 5 bases and J dropped 2 bases, with 7 bases sitting between them. CDR3 DNA sequence: TGTGCCAGCAGTATGACAGCTGGAAACACCATATATTTT. Residues: CASSMTAGNTIYF.

This rearrangement joins TRBV11-2 to TRBJ2-3, with 11 nucleotides matching TRBD1. CDR1 and CDR2 (germline): SGHAT, FQNNGV. With V trimmed by 5 bases and J by 4 bases, 5 bases remained unmatched. This CDR3 spans 15 amino acids. CDR3 bases: TGTGCCAGCAGCCCGGACAGGGGGCGGTCAGATACGCAGTATTTT. This translates into CASSPDRGRSDTQYF.

This clone is a singleton in its sample. The chain links TRBV15 to TRBJ2-1; D unclear. Germline-derived CDR1 and CDR2 are LNHNV and YYDKDF (reference sequence). The CDR3 covers 22 residues. With 0 bases removed from V and 0 bases from J, the gap between germline ends came to 27 bases. In DNA form, the CDR3 reads TGTGCCACCAGCAGAGACTATACCAGCGCGGCGCCAACTGTCAGCTCCTACAATGAGCAGTTCTTC. Translating it yields CATSRDYTSAAPTVSSYNEQFF.

The CDR3 DNA follows: TGTGCCACCAGCGGCGGGACACGGAACACTGAAGCTTTCTTT. Amino acids: CATSGGTRNTEAFF. The chain links TRBV15 to TRBJ1-1; a weak D match, TRBD1 (6 bases). CDR1 LNHNV and CDR2 YYDKDF come from the germline V gene (reference sequence). The CDR3 contains 14 residues. Deletions cut 5 bases from V and 1 base from J, with 11 bases between.

The V and J genes are TRBV11-2 and TRBJ2-1; 8 nucleotides line up with TRBD2. The V gene end was trimmed by 3 bases and the J gene end by 2 bases; junction bases not matched to a gene: 3. This CDR3 is built from 15 residues. Germline CDR1 reads SGHAT; CDR2 reads FQNNGV. The CDR3 DNA reads as TGTGCCAGCAGCTTCGCGGGGGGAACCTACAATGAGCAGTTCTTC. It specifies CASSFAGGTYNEQFF.

This chain uses TRBV28 with TRBJ1-6; the D is unclear. This CDR3 comprises 13 residues. CDR1 MDHEN and CDR2 SYDVKM come from the germline V gene. Trimming took off 3 bases at V and 11 bases at J, with 11 bases between the two ends. CDR3 DNA: TGTGCCAGCAGTTTTTCGGCGGAGACACCCCTCCACTTT. Translating gives CASSFSAETPLHF.

This CDR3 reads CASSLEWGNYEQYF. The CDR3 DNA reads as TGCGCCAGCAGCTTGGAATGGGGTAACTACGAGCAGTACTTC. The gene calls are TRBV5-1 and TRBJ2-7; D is unclear. The CDR3 is 14 residues long. Trimming took off 0 bases at V and 3 bases at J, with 10 bases between the two ends. Germline V CDR1 and CDR2: SGHRS, YFSETQ.

The chain joins TRBV6-6 to TRBJ2-7; D gene ambiguous. Germline V lookup: CDR1 MNHNY, CDR2 SVGAGI (reference sequence). The ends were cut back, 7 bases at V and 5 bases at J, with 15 bases in the middle. The CDR3 runs to 13 residues. The CDR3 spells CASTLRATHEQYF. In DNA form, the CDR3 reads TGTGCCAGCACCCTAAGAGCAACCCACGAGCAGTACTTC.

The chain recombines TRBV4-2 with TRBJ2-5; no firm D call. Trimming took 0 bases from V and 4 from J, leaving 3 bases between them. The CDR3 totals 12 residues. Germline assignment: CDR1 LGHNA and CDR2 YNFKEQ. CDR3 sequence reads: CASSQDRETQYF. CDR3 DNA sequence: TGTGCCAGCAGCCAAGACAGAGAGACCCAGTACTTC.

The chain uses TRBV5-8 and TRBJ1-1, with 8 positions matching TRBD1. Germline trimming cut 4 bases from V and 2 bases from J; bases unmatched to any gene: 7. The CDR3 covers 15 residues. Germline CDR1 and CDR2: SGHTS and YDEGEE. The CDR3 loop is CASSDRTGTNTEAFF. The DNA for the CDR3 is TGTGCCAGCAGCGACCGGACAGGGACTAACACTGAAGCTTTCTTT.

The chain recombines TRBV2 with TRBJ2-5, with TRBD1 as a possible D gene (7 bases). V gave up 8 bases and J gave up 2 bases, with 12 bases separating them. The CDR3 consists of 13 residues. CDR1 and CDR2 (germline): SNHLY, FYNNEI. The CDR3 DNA sequence: TGTGCCAGCCGGGCAGGGGGGCAAGAGACCCAGTACTTC. It codes for CASRAGGQETQYF.

This clone appeared once. This sequence joins TRBV5-1 and TRBJ1-1; unclear D gene. V gave up 5 bases and J gave up 5 bases, with 16 bases separating them. Germline V gene sequence: CDR1 SGHRS, CDR2 YFSETQ. There are 14 residues in the CDR3. The CDR3 region has the DNA TGCGCCAGCAGTGAGAAGGGAGGGTCGACTGAAGCTTTCTTT. This translates into CASSEKGGSTEAFF.

V is TRBV6-5 and J is TRBJ1-1; a weak D match, TRBD1 (6 bases). The V gene lost 5 bases and the J gene lost 6 bases, with 16 bases spanning the gap. CDR1 MNHEY and CDR2 SVGAGI come from the germline V gene. The CDR3 runs 14 residues. The CDR3 DNA sequence: TGTGCCAGCAGTACCCTAAAGGGGGGGGCTGAAGCTTTCTTT. This gives the protein CASSTLKGGAEAFF.